This T cell receptor beta chain stems from a study of T cell responses to AZD1222 COVID-19 vaccine. Only in-frame clones appear in the TCRdb table, and some are missing; sequencing was by immunoSEQ multiplex PCR. This table has 120,000 or so clones, 80% to 90% appearing once. Points on this clone: The antigen remains undetermined.

CDR1 and CDR2 from the germline V gene are MNHEY and SVGAGI. CDR3 length: 12 amino acids. The V and J ends lost 4 bases and 7 bases respectively, with 10 bases between them. Regarding the study as a whole: With dominance at 160-218 and 743-854, vaccine-associated CD4 TCRs spanned spike.

The TCR originated in an adult in good health. Source: peripheral blood, taken on day 0 of AZD1222 vaccination. This chain joins TRBV6-5 and TRBJ1-2; D ambiguous. The CDR3 region is CASSSYTAGYTF. The CDR3, as DNA: TGTGCCAGCAGTTCCTACACGGCTGGCTACACCTTC.